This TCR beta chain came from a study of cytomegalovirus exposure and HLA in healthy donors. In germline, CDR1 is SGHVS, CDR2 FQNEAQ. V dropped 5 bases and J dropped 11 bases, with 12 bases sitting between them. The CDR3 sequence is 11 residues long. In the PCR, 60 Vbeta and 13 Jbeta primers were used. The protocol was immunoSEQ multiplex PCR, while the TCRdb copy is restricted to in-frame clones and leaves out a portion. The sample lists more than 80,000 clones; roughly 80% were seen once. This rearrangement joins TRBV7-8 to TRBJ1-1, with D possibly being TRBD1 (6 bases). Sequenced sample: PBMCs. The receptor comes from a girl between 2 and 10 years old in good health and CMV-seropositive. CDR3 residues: CASSKGGDAFF. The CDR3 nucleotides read TGTGCCAGCAGCAAGGGGGGGGATGCTTTCTTT.